These 8 T cell receptor beta chains share one sample of origin, sequenced in a study of blood T cells in healthy people across ages. A J-beta primer mix and a sample-barcoded 5' primer were used in a second PCR of roughly 6 to 12 cycles. TCRdb itself ran the 5' RACE reads through MiXCR, one entry per CDR3 protein. The sample carries about 1,400,000 distinct CDR3 sequences, 59% recorded once. Material: blood. These receptors came from a man aged 18 to 35 in good health.

The chain links TRBV4-1 to TRBJ1-2; tentatively, D is TRBD1 (6 bases). V dropped 4 bases and J dropped 5 bases, with 17 bases sitting between them. Germline V gene lookup returns CDR1 MGHRA and CDR2 YSYEKL. The CDR3 sequence is 15 residues long. DNA for the CDR3: TGCGCCAGCAGCCGAAAGGGGGTGGACGAATATGGCTACACCTTC. Translation gives CASSRKGVDEYGYTF.

CDR3 region: CASSYVAGGYGRFGNEQFF. The CDR3 coding sequence is TGTGCCAGCAGCTACGTAGCGGGAGGGTACGGCCGATTTGGCAATGAGCAGTTCTTC. The J gene is TRBJ2-1, the V gene TRBV5-6; 11 positions agree with TRBD2. This CDR3 region has 19 residues. V trimming: 3 bases; J trimming: 6 bases; junction bases outside the gene matches: 17. CDR1 and CDR2 from the germline V gene are SGHDT and YYEEEE.

This rearrangement joins TRBV6-7 to TRBJ2-7; 13 bases map to TRBD2. TRBV6-7 is assigned to the ORF class and has an uncertain function. V shed 10 bases and J 5 bases; nucleotides not matched to a gene: 14. CDR3 length: 16 residues. CDR3 bases: TGTGCCATCCTCCTTCGGACTAGCGGGAGTTGCAACGAGCAGTACTTC. Translation: CAILLRTSGSCNEQYF.

This clonotype was observed a handful of times. This sequence joins TRBV7-2 and TRBJ2-3; D not certain. The CDR3 has 14 amino acids. Germline V gene lookup returns CDR1 SGHTA and CDR2 FQGNSA. Trimming left V 5 bases short and J 0 bases short, with 9 bases between. The CDR3 loop reads CASSPASSTDTQYF. The CDR3 DNA reads as TGTGCCAGCAGCCCCGCTAGTAGCACAGATACGCAGTATTTT.

V and J are TRBV6-1 and TRBJ1-1, with D unclear. V was cut by 2 bases and J by 0 bases, with 13 bases left in between. The CDR3 totals 16 residues. Germline V gene sequence: CDR1 MNHNS, CDR2 SASEGT. CDR3 in DNA: TGTGCCAGCAGTGAACCCCCGGTTCTGGTGAACACTGAAGCTTTCTTT. Its translation is CASSEPPVLVNTEAFF.

The chain uses TRBV6-2 or TRBV6-3 and TRBJ2-1; no clear D gene. CDR1 is MNHEY and CDR2 is SVGEGT in the germline V gene. The CDR3 is 15 residues long. V was cut by 7 bases and J by 0 bases, with 13 bases left in between. CDR3 in amino acids: CASIDTPSSYNEQFF. CDR3 sequence (DNA): TGTGCCAGCATCGACACCCCGAGCTCCTACAATGAGCAGTTCTTC.

Here the CDR3 reads CASSSYRGGELFF. The CDR3 nucleotides read TGTGCCAGCAGCTCATACAGGGGTGGGGAGCTGTTTTTT. The chain has TRBV7-2 and TRBJ2-2; TRBD1 agrees at 7 bases. V trimming: 4 bases; J trimming: 8 bases; junction bases outside the gene matches: 4. The CDR3 has 13 amino acids. CDR1 is SGHTA, CDR2 FQGNSA, per germline.

The chain joins TRBV6-2 or TRBV6-3 to TRBJ2-7, with TRBD1 matching 9 bases. Trimming took 2 bases from V and 4 from J; bases not matched to a gene: 15. This CDR3 has 18 residues. Germline CDR1 is MNHEY and CDR2 is SVGEGT. CDR3 residues: CASSYPGTGRDKMYEQYF. The CDR3 DNA reads TGTGCCAGCAGTTACCCGGGGACAGGGCGGGATAAGATGTACGAGCAGTACTTC.